Each of the 6 T cell receptor beta chains below was sequenced from the same sample in a study of shared clonotypes between healthy human individuals. Only in-frame clones appear in the TCRdb table, and some are missing; sequencing was by immunoSEQ multiplex PCR. In the table there are about a million clones, roughly 75% of which are singletons. Material for sequencing was memory CD4+ T cells sorted from blood. Subset noted: CD45RA-negative fraction. These receptors were collected from a man aged 18 to 30 in good health.

Only one count was recorded for this clone. The CDR3 coding sequence is TGTGCCAGCAGCCCCGGGACTACCTACAATGAGCAGTTCTTC. Translating gives CASSPGTTYNEQFF. The chain combines TRBV9 with TRBJ2-1, with 7 bases matching TRBD2. Germline V lookup: CDR1 SGDLS, CDR2 YYNGEE. This CDR3 has 14 residues. V lost 4 bases, J lost 2 bases, and 3 bases stayed unmatched.

The chain employs TRBV9 and TRBJ1-4; no firm D call. Trimming pared 0 bases from V and 8 bases from J, leaving 14 bases between. CDR1 is SGDLS and CDR2 is YYNGEE in the germline V gene. The CDR3 runs 15 residues. The DNA of the CDR3 is TGTGCCAGCAGCGTAGCCCCGGGGTCGGGGGAAAAACTGTTTTTT. Protein: CASSVAPGSGEKLFF.

The V and J genes are TRBV4-1 and TRBJ2-2; D remains unclear. The CDR3 extends over 12 amino acids. Germline V gene lookup returns CDR1 MGHRA and CDR2 YSYEKL. V gave up 4 bases and J gave up 4 bases, with 4 bases separating them. The CDR3 DNA reads TGCGCCAGCAGCCCCAGCACCGGGGAGCTGTTTTTT. This gives the protein CASSPSTGELFF.

This clone was seen more than once but under ten times. The V and J genes are TRBV7-2 and TRBJ1-3; D remains unclear. The CDR3 is 15 amino acids. Germline V gene lookup returns CDR1 SGHTA and CDR2 FQGNSA. V was clipped by 7 bases and J by 0 bases, with 13 bases between them. The chain's CDR3 is CASIPPSGSGNTIYF. The CDR3 coding sequence is TGTGCCAGCATCCCCCCGTCGGGCTCTGGAAACACCATATATTTT.

The sample holds a few counts of this clone. The same CDR3 arises from other DNA sequences in this sample as well. The J gene is TRBJ2-7, the V gene TRBV9; 7 bases are a match to TRBD2. The V gene end was trimmed by 0 bases and the J gene end by 0 bases; junction bases not matched to a gene: 0. The germline CDR1 and CDR2 sequences are SGDLS and YYNGEE. This CDR3 has 14 residues. Here the CDR3 reads CASSVGGSSYEQYF. The CDR3, as DNA: TGTGCCAGCAGCGTAGGCGGGAGCTCCTACGAGCAGTACTTC.

The chain's CDR3 is CASSPEGGAYNSPLHF. The CDR3 DNA sequence: TGTGCCAGCAGCCCCGAGGGGGGCGCCTATAATTCACCCCTCCACTTT. The chain links TRBV7-9 to TRBJ1-6; weak D call: TRBD1 (6 bases). Trimming shortened V by 5 bases and J by 2 bases, and 13 bases separated the two germline ends. This CDR3 has 16 residues. Germline CDR1 SEHNR, CDR2 FQNEAQ (reference sequence).